A selection of T cell receptor beta chains follows, all from one sample in a study of OX40 agonist ivuxolimab in advanced cancers. Sequencing was performed with immunoSEQ multiplex PCR; in TCRdb, only in-frame clones are kept and a portion is missing. The sample records 100,000 or so clones, about 88% being singletons. The specimen comprised CD4+ or CD8+ T cells sorted from blood, sampled in a trial of the OX40 agonist ivuxolimab. The receptors shown here come from an adult with an advanced solid tumor such as melanoma, head and neck, liver or kidney cancer. The CDR3 runs from the conserved cysteine through the conserved F or W. D genes are given only for firm matches. Size tells how often a clone was seen (once, few, many) or the class of an expanded clone, and some rows leave it out.

>-|TRBJ2-2|TRBV30|-
CAWSVWGNGELFF
TGTGCCTGGAGTGTTTGGGGGAACGGGGAGCTGTTTTTT
>-|TRBJ2-5|TRBV5-1|-
CASSTWTVRETQYF
TGCGCCAGCAGCACGTGGACAGTCCGAGAGACCCAGTACTTC
>TRBD2|TRBJ2-2|TRBV4-1|-
CASSQDLTSGRANTGELFF
TGCGCCAGCAGCCAAGATCTCACTAGCGGGAGGGCAAACACCGGGGAGCTGTTTTTT
>-|TRBJ2-2|TRBV7-8|-
CASSYLRGEGTGELFF
TGTGCCAGCAGCTACCTGAGGGGGGAGGGCACCGGGGAGCTGTTTTTT
>-|TRBJ1-2|TRBV28|-
CASSGPDSDLWLRTF
TGTGCCAGCAGTGGACCGGACAGTGACCTATGGCTACGGACCTTC
>TRBD2|TRBJ2-7|TRBV7-2|-
CASSSRLAGGREQYF
TGTGCCAGCAGCAGTCGACTAGCGGGGGGGCGGGAGCAGTACTTC
>TRBD1|TRBJ1-5|TRBV30|-
CAWSVGQGAGNQPQHF
TGTGCCTGGAGCGTCGGGCAGGGGGCCGGCAATCAGCCCCAGCATTTT
>TRBD2|TRBJ2-1|TRBV2|-
CASLLVGTSVGNEQFF
TGTGCCAGCCTACTAGTCGGGACTAGCGTGGGCAATGAGCAGTTCTTC
>-|TRBJ1-1|TRBV21-1|-
CASSKDASESSEAFF
TGTGCCAGCAGCAAAGACGCAAGTGAGAGCTCTGAAGCTTTCTTT
>-|TRBJ1-2|TRBV4-1|-
CASSQSPPYGYTF
TGCGCCAGCAGCCAATCTCCTCCTTATGGCTACACCTTC
>-|TRBJ2-7|TRBV5-4|-
CASKPGVLGSYEQYF
TGTGCCAGCAAGCCGGGCGTTTTAGGGAGTTACGAGCAGTACTTC
>-|TRBJ2-7|TRBV5-1|-
CASSLALDITYEQYF
TGCGCCAGCAGCTTGGCCCTCGACATAACCTACGAGCAGTACTTC
>-|TRBJ1-6|TRBV5-4|-
CASSLAGGSSYNSPLHF
TGTGCCAGCAGCTTGGCAGGAGGGAGCTCCTATAATTCACCCCTCCACTTT
>-|TRBJ1-2|TRBV6-1|once
CASSEAVRAAAGYTF
TGTGCCAGCAGTGAAGCGGTCAGGGCGGCGGCTGGCTACACCTTC
>-|TRBJ1-4|TRBV30|-
CAWSPLGRGTNEKLFF
TGTGCCTGGAGTCCATTGGGGAGGGGCACTAATGAAAAACTGTTTTTT
>-|TRBJ1-4|TRBV4-2|-
CASSQDWTGDEKLFF
TGTGCCAGCAGCCAAGATTGGACGGGGGACGAAAAACTGTTTTTT
>-|TRBJ1-1|TRBV30|few
CAYNWGTEAFF
TGTGCCTACAATTGGGGCACTGAAGCTTTCTTT
>-|TRBJ2-7|TRBV11-3|-
CASSPQGSYEQYF
TGTGCCAGCAGCCCTCAGGGGTCCTACGAGCAGTACTTC
>TRBD1|TRBJ1-2|TRBV6-1|-
CASSEVPRTGYGYTF
TGTGCCAGCAGTGAAGTTCCTCGGACAGGGTATGGCTACACCTTC
>-|TRBJ2-3|TRBV9|-
CASSPGTTDTQYF
TGTGCCAGCAGCCCGGGAACCACAGATACGCAGTATTTT